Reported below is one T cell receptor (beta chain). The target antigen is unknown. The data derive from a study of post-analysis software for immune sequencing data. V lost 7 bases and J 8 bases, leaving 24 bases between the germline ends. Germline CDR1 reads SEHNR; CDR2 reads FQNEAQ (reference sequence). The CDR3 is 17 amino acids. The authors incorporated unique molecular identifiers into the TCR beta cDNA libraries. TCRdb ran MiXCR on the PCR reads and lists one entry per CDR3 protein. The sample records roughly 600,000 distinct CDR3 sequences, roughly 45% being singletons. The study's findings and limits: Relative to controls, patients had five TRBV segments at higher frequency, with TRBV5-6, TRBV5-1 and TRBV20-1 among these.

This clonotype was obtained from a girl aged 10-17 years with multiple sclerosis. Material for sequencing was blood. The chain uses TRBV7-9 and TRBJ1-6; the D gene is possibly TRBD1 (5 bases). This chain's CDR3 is CASIHLLRGAGDSPLHF. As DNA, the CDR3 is TGTGCCAGCATTCACCTTTTGAGAGGGGCCGGCGATTCACCCCTCCACTTT.